One and the same sample provided the 14 T cell receptor beta chains below, sequenced in a study of metastatic and nonmetastatic thyroid tumors. All patients were untreated before thyroid surgery. TCRdb re-processed the PCR reads through MiXCR. The table lists some 19,000 clones, less than 20% of them singletons. The sequenced material came from blood. These receptors all stem from a female donor with papillary thyroid cancer or a benign thyroid nodule (not recorded which). Some clones in this sample may be carry-over from other donors' samples.

This clone was seen ten or more times. The chain links TRBV6-1 to TRBJ2-1; D is uncertain. Trimming removed 6 bases from V and 0 bases from J, with 12 bases in between. This CDR3 comprises 15 residues. The germline CDR1 and CDR2 sequences are MNHNS and SASEGT. In nucleotides, the CDR3 is TGTGCCAGCAGACCCCGGGCTAGCTCCTACAATGAGCAGTTCTTC. Residues: CASRPRASSYNEQFF.

This clone was detected many times. The V call is TRBV20-1, the J call TRBJ2-3; tentatively, D is TRBD1 (6 bases). There are 16 residues in the CDR3. Trimming left V 2 bases short and J 3 bases short, with 18 bases between. Germline CDR1 is DFQATT and CDR2 is SNEGSKA (reference sequence). The CDR3 region is CSARSAGARVTDTQYF. The CDR3 region has the DNA TGCAGTGCTAGAAGTGCAGGGGCCCGAGTAACAGATACGCAGTATTTT.

By its share, this clone is medium-sized (0.01 to 0.1%). The chain uses TRBV3-1 and TRBJ1-3; D not resolved. This CDR3 region has 14 residues. Germline lookup yields CDR1 LGHDT and CDR2 YNNKEL (reference sequence). V gave up 1 base and J gave up 2 bases, with 6 bases separating them. The CDR3 coding sequence is TGTGCCAGCAGCCAAGTTTTCCCTGGAAACACCATATATTTT. Encoded protein: CASSQVFPGNTIYF.

The sample holds many counts of this clone. This sequence joins TRBV29-1 and TRBJ2-5, with a weak D call TRBD1 (5 bases). This CDR3 spans 12 amino acids. The germline V and J ends were trimmed by 7 bases and 5 bases, with 14 bases remaining between them. Germline lookup yields CDR1 SQVTM and CDR2 ANQGSEA. Written as DNA, the CDR3 is TGCAGCGCTTCTAACAGGCGGGAGACCCAGTACTTC. Translating gives CSASNRRETQYF.

Points on this clone: A much larger clone differs from this one at a single base, so this may be a read error. V usage is TRBV11-3 and J usage is TRBJ2-3; maybe TRBD2 (7 bases). The CDR3 contains 15 residues. Per germline, CDR1 SGHNT and CDR2 YENEEA. V was clipped by 8 bases and J by 6 bases, with 21 bases between them. CDR3 protein: CASGIRRGATDTQYF. The CDR3 bases are TGTGCCAGCGGCATCAGACGGGGGGCTACGGATACGCAGTATTTT.

CDR3 region: CASSPPTRRAGGYTF. CDR3 bases: TGTGCCAGCTCACCACCGACGCGGAGGGCTGGCGGCTACACCTTC. The chain joins TRBV18 to TRBJ1-2; no clear D gene. V gave up 0 bases and J gave up 8 bases, with 16 bases separating them. The germline CDR1 and CDR2 sequences are KGHSH and LQKENI. The CDR3 consists of 15 residues.

This clone is medium-sized (0.01 to 0.1%) within its sample. This chain uses TRBV28 with TRBJ1-2; possibly TRBD1 for D (6 bases). Between the trimmed V and J ends, which lost 6 bases and 4 bases, there was a span of 15 bases. CDR1 and CDR2 (germline): MDHEN, SYDVKM. This CDR3 is 14 amino acids long. The CDR3, as DNA: TGTGCCAGCAGAACACAGGGTAGGAGCTATGGCTACACCTTC. Residues: CASRTQGRSYGYTF.

Concerning this clone: The junction departs from germline at one end; a sequencing error may be responsible. The chain uses TRBV6-1 and TRBJ2-2; 7 positions agree with TRBD2. This CDR3 is built from 14 residues. The germline V gene has CDR1 MNHNS and CDR2 SASEGT. CDR3 sequence: CVSITQTSLGELFF. The CDR3 nucleotides are TGTGTCAGCATCACCCAGACTAGCCTCGGGGAGCTGTTTTTT.

This clone was detected ten times or more. In the same sample, other DNA sequences code for this CDR3. This chain uses TRBV20-1 with TRBJ2-5, with TRBD2 matching 7 bases. Per the germline V gene, CDR1 is DFQATT and CDR2 is SNEGSKA (reference sequence). V gave up 6 bases and J gave up 5 bases; unmatched junction bases: 12. The CDR3 covers 14 residues. For the CDR3, the DNA is TGCAGTGCCCTGACTGGCGGGGGAGGGGAGACCCAGTACTTC. It codes for CSALTGGGGETQYF.

A few counts support this clone. Sequence at one end of the junction differs from germline and may be a read error. This chain uses TRBV19 with TRBJ1-1, with 8 nucleotides matching TRBD1. Looked up from germline, CDR1 is LNHDA and CDR2 is SQIVND (reference sequence). The CDR3 is 14 amino acids. The chain's CDR3 is CASTLDRVNIESFF. The CDR3 nucleotides are TGTGCCAGTACACTGGACAGGGTTAACATTGAATCTTTCTTT.

This clone came up many times. The rearrangement links TRBV27 to TRBJ2-7; D is undetermined. CDR3 size: 19 residues. Germline V gene sequence: CDR1 MNHEY, CDR2 SMNVEV (reference sequence). Trimming removed 2 bases at V and 3 bases at J, with 26 bases between. In DNA, the CDR3 is TGTGCCAGCAGTTTAATCTTGGATACATCCGGCAGGCGAGACTACGAGCAGTACTTC. Translated, it gives CASSLILDTSGRRDYEQYF.

At least ten counts were recorded for this clone. The chain recombines TRBV7-6 with TRBJ2-7; TRBD1 matches 7 bases. Germline assignment: CDR1 SGHVS and CDR2 FNYEAQ. The CDR3 is 15 amino acids. The V gene end was trimmed by 1 base and the J gene end by 3 bases; junction bases not matched to a gene: 6. As DNA, the CDR3 is TGTGCCAGCAGCTTAGAGACAGGGTTTGTCTACGAGCAGTACTTC. It encodes CASSLETGFVYEQYF.

This clone was detected many times. The V and J genes are TRBV18 and TRBJ1-4; TRBD1 agrees at 9 bases. The CDR3 is 16 residues long. V lost 4 bases and J lost 5; bases outside the gene matches: 8. Germline V gives CDR1 KGHSH, CDR2 LQKENI. CDR3 amino acids: CASSLGTGGANEKLFF. For the CDR3, the DNA is TGTGCCAGCTCACTCGGTACAGGGGGCGCGAATGAAAAACTGTTTTTT.

This clone was found many times. The chain couples TRBV3-1 to TRBJ2-5, with TRBD2 matching over 7 bases. V dropped 0 bases and J dropped 5; count of bases not matched to a gene: 12. Germline assignment: CDR1 LGHDT and CDR2 YNNKEL (reference sequence). This CDR3 contains 17 residues. The CDR3 sequence: CASSQEGSGVAGETQYF. CDR3 nucleotides: TGTGCCAGCAGCCAAGAGGGAAGCGGGGTGGCTGGGGAGACCCAGTACTTC.